This TCR beta chain was sequenced for a study of shared clonotypes between healthy human individuals. PCR replicates performed on unsorted PBMC used about 300 ng DNA, some 30,000 T cell genomes. In the authors' methods: With immunoSEQ giving junction-only sequences and no quality scores, filtering differed. This table comes from immunoSEQ multiplex PCR, and its TCRdb copy is limited to in-frame clones, with some not included. From that table come the V and J calls and clone size; the DNA was used to work out D and trimming. The table lists 450,000 to 500,000 clones, roughly 80% of them singletons. The CDR3 runs 15 residues. The germline CDR1 and CDR2 sequences are SGHDT and YYEEEE. V lost 1 base to trimming and J lost 2 bases, with 10 bases between them.

Sequencing was performed on PBMCs. The V call is TRBV5-6, the J call TRBJ2-1; D unresolved. The clonotype was recovered from a middle-aged woman in good health. Some clones in this sample may be carry-over from other donors' samples. The CDR3: CASSLRAGAYNEQFF. The CDR3 DNA is TGTGCCAGCAGCTTGAGGGCAGGAGCCTACAATGAGCAGTTCTTC.